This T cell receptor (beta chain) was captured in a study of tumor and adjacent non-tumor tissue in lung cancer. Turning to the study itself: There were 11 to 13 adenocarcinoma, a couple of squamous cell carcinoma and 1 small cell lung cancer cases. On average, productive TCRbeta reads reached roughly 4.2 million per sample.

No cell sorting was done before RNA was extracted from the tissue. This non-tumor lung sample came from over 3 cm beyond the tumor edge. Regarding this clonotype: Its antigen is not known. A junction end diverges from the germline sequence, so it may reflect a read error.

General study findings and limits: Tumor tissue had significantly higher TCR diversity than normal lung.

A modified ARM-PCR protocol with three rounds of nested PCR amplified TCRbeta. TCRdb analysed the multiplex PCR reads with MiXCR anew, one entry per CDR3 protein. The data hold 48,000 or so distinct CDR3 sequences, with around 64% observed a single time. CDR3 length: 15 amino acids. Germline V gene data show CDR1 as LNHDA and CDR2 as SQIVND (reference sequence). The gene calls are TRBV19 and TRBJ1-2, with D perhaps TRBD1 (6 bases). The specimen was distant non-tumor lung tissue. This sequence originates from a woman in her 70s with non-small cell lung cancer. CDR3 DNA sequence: TGTGCCAGTAATATAGCTCAGGGGCTGATTCCTGGCTACACCTTC. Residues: CASNIAQGLIPGYTF.